Many counts were recorded for the clone carrying this T cell receptor beta chain. This could be a read error, since a much larger clone is one nucleotide away. The authors amplified TCR beta CDR3 regions from RNA transcripts. HTBI-primed first-round RT-PCR preceded second-round multiplex PCR. TCRdb recomputed calls from the multiplex PCR reads with MiXCR, one row per CDR3 protein. This table holds 400,000 or so distinct CDR3 sequences, approximately 18% found once. V lost 7 bases, J lost 1 base, and 4 bases lay in between. Germline-derived CDR1 and CDR2 are MRHNA and SNTAGT. This CDR3 contains 11 residues. This sample was included in a study of Graves' ophthalmopathy and Graves' hyperthyroidism.

J is TRBJ1-1 and V is TRBV6-4; D gene ambiguous. This clonotype was sampled from an adult woman with stable Graves' hyperthyroidism. Material for sequencing was peripheral blood. The CDR3 DNA reads TGTGCCAGCATGAAGAACACTGAAGCTTTCTTT. Translated, it gives CASMKNTEAFF.